The next 2 T cell receptor beta chains were all read from a single sample in a study of T cell responses to AZD1222 COVID-19 vaccine. TCRdb's copy holds only in-frame clones and misses some; the assay was immunoSEQ multiplex PCR. The sample records around 150,000 clones, 70% to 90% being singletons. The material sequenced was peripheral blood, taken on day 0 of AZD1222 vaccination. Receptors originate from an adult in good health.

The rearrangement links TRBV5-1 to TRBJ2-5; D is uncertain. The germline V and J ends were trimmed by 0 bases and 6 bases, with 3 bases remaining between them. This CDR3 contains 11 residues. Germline loops: CDR1 SGHRS, CDR2 YFSETQ. For the CDR3, the DNA is TGCGCCAGCAGCTTGGAAAAGACCCAGTACTTC. Its protein product is CASSLEKTQYF.

V gene TRBV11-2 combines with J gene TRBJ1-5; TRBD1 matches 9 bases. The junction had 4 bases not matched to a gene; V was cut back by 3 bases and J by 4 bases. Germline V gene data show CDR1 as SGHAT and CDR2 as FQNNGV. This CDR3 comprises 15 residues. CDR3 residues: CASSFGQGSNQPQHF. CDR3 coding DNA: TGTGCCAGCAGCTTCGGACAGGGGAGTAATCAGCCCCAGCATTTT.